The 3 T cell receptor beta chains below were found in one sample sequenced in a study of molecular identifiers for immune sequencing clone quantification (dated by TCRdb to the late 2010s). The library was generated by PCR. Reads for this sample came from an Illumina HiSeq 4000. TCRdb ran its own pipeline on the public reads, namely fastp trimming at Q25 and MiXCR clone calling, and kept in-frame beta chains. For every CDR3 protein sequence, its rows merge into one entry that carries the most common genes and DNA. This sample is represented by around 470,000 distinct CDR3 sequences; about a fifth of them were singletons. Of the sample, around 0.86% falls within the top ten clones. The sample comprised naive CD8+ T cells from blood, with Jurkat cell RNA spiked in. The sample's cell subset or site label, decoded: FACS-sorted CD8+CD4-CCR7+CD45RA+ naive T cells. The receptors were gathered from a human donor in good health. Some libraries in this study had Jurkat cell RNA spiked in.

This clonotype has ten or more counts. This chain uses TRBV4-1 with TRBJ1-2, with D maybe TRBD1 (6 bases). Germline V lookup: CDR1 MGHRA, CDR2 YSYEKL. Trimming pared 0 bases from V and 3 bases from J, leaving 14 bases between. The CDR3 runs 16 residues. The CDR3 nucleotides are TGCGCCAGCAGCCAAGAACAGGGACGGGAAGACTATGGCTACACCTTC. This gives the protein CASSQEQGREDYGYTF.

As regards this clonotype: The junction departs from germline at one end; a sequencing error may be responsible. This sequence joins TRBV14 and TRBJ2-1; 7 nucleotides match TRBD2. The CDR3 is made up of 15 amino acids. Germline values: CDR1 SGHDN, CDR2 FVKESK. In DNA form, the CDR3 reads TGTGCCAGCAGCCAAGATCGGGACTACTACAATGAGCAGTCCTTC. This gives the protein CASSQDRDYYNEQSF.

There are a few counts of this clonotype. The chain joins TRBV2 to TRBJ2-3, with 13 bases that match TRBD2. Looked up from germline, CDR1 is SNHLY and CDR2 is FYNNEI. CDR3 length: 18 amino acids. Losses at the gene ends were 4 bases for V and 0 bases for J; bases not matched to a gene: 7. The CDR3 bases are TGTGCCAGCAGTGTGGTGGGACTAGCGGGGTATAGCACAGATACGCAGTATTTT. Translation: CASSVVGLAGYSTDTQYF.